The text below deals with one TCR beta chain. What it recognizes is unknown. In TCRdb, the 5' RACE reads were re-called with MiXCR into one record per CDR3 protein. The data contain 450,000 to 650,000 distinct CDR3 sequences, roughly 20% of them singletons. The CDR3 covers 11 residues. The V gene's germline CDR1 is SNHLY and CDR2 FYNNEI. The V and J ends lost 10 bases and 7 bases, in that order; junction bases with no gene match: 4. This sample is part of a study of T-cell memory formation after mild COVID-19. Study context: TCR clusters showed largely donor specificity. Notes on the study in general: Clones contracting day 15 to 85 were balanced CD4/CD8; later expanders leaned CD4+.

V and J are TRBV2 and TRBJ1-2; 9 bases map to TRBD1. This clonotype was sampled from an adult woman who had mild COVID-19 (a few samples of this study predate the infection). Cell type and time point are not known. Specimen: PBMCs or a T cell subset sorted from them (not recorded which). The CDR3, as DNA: TGTGCCAAACAGGGGGCAGGTGGCTACACCTTC. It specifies CAKQGAGGYTF. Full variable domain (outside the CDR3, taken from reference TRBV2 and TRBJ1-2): EPEVTQTPSHQVTQMGQEVILRCVPISNHLYFYWYRQILGQKVEFLVSFYNNEISEKSEIFDDQFSVERPDGSNFTLKIRSTKLEDSAMYFCAKQGAGGYTFGSGTRLTVV.